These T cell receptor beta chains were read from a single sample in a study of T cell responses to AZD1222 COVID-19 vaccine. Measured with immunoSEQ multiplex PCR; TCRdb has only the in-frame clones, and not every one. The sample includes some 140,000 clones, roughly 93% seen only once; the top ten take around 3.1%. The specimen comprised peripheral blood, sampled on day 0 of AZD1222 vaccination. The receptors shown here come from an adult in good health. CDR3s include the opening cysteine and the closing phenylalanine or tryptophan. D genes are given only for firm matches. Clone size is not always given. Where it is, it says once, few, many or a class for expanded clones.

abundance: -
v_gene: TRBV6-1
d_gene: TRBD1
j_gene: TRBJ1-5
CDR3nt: TGTGCCAGCAGTGAAACGGGACAGGGGTATCAGCCCCAGCATTTT
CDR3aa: CASSETGQGYQPQHF

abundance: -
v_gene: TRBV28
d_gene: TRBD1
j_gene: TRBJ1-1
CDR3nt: TGTGCCAGCAGACGACAGGGGGCTAACACTGAAGCTTTCTTT
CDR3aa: CASRRQGANTEAFF

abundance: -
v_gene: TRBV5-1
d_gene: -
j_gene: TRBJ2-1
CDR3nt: TGCGCCAGCAGCTTGTGGGTGGACAATGAGCAGTTCTTC
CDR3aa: CASSLWVDNEQFF

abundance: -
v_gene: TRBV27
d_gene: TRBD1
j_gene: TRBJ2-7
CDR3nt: TGTGCCAGCAGTTTTGGGACAGACTACGAGCAGTACTTC
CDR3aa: CASSFGTDYEQYF

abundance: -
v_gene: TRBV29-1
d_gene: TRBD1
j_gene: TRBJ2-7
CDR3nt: TGCAGCGTTGTCCCACAGGGGTTAACCTACGAGCAGTACTTC
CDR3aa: CSVVPQGLTYEQYF

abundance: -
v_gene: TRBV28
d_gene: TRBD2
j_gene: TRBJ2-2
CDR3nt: TGTGCCAGCAAAAGGGGTAGCGGGACTCTGACCGGGGAGCTGTTTTTT
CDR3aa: CASKRGSGTLTGELFF

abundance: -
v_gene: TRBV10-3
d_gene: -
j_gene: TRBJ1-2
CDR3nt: TGTGCCACCCAAGAGGCAGGGATTTCTAACTATGGCTACACCTTC
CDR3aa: CATQEAGISNYGYTF

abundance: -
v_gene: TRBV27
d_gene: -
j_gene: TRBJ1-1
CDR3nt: TGTGCCAGCAGTTTACAAGGGAACACTGAAGCTTTCTTT
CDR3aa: CASSLQGNTEAFF

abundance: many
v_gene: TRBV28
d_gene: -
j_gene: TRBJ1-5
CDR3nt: TGTGCCAGCAGTCGGTCGGTGTATAGCAATCAGCCCCAGCATTTT
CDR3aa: CASSRSVYSNQPQHF

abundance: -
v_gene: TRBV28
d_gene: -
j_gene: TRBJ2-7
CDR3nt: TGTGCCAGCAGCCCTTTTAGCGGCTACGAGCAGTACTTC
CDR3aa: CASSPFSGYEQYF

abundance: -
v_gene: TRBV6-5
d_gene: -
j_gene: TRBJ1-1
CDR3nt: TGTGCCACTGCGACGGCAGAAGCTTTCTTT
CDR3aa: CATATAEAFF

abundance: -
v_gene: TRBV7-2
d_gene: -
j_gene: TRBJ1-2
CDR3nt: TGTGCCAGCAGCTTAGTAGGGGTTAAGATGATAGTTGGCTACACCTTC
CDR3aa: CASSLVGVKMIVGYTF

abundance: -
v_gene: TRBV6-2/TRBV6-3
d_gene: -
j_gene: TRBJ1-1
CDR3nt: TGTGCCAGCAGTCCCACAGGGACCACTGAAGCTTTCTTT
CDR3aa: CASSPTGTTEAFF

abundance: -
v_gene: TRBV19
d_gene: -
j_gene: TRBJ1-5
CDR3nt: TGTGCCAGTACCTCCGACGGAGCTAGCAATCAGCCCCAGCATTTT
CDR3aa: CASTSDGASNQPQHF

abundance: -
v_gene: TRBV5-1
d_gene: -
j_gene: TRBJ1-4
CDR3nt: TGCGCCAGCAGCTTGGACGGGACGGGATATGAAAAACTGTTTTTT
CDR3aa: CASSLDGTGYEKLFF

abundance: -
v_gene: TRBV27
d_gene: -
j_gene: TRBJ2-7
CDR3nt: TGTGCCAGCAGCAAGGATCCCACCCCAAGGTTCGGGGAGCAGTACTTC
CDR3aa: CASSKDPTPRFGEQYF

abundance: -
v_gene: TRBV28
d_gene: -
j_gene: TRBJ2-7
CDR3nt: TGTGCCAGCACCGACCTCGAGTCCTACGAGCAGTACTTC
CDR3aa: CASTDLESYEQYF

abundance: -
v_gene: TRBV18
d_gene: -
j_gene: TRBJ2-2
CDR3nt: TGTGCCAGCTCACCCAGGGGCGCCGACACCGGGGAGCTGTTTTTT
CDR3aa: CASSPRGADTGELFF

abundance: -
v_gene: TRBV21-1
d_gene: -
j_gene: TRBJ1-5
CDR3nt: TGTGCCAGCAGCAAAAGACATAATCAGCCCCAGCATTTT
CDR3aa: CASSKRHNQPQHF

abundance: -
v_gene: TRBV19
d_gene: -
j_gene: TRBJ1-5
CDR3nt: TGTGCCAGTAGTGCTCAGGACAGCAATCAGCCCCAGCATTTT
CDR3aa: CASSAQDSNQPQHF

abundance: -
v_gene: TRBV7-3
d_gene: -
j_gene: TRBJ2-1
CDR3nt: TGTGCCAGCAGCGCAGACCTTGCCGGTGAGCAGTTCTTC
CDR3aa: CASSADLAGEQFF

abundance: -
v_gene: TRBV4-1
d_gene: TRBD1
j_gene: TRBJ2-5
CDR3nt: TGCGCCAGCAGCCAAGGTGGGACAGGGCAAGAGACCCAGTACTTC
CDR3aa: CASSQGGTGQETQYF

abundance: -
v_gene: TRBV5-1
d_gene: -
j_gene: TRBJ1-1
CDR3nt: TGCGCCAGCAGCTCCAGGGTACTCAACACTGAAGCTTTCTTT
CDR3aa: CASSSRVLNTEAFF

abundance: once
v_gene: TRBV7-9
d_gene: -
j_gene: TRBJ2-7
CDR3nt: TGTGCCAGCAGCAGGAACTACGAGCAGTACTTC
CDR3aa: CASSRNYEQYF

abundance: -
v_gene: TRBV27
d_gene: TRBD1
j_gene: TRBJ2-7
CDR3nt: TGTGCCAGCAGTAGGACAGGGTCACACTACGAGCAGTACTTC
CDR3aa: CASSRTGSHYEQYF

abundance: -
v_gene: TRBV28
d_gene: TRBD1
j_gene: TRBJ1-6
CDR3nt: TGTGCCAGCAGAACCGGGACAGGGGGCTCACCCCTCCACTTT
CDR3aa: CASRTGTGGSPLHF

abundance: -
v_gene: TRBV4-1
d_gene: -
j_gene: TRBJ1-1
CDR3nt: TGCGCCAGCAGCCGAAATCTGGGGGGGAGGAACACTGAAGCTTTCTTT
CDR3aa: CASSRNLGGRNTEAFF

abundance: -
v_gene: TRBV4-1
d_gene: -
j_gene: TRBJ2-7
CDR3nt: TGCGCCAGCAGCCGATACCATGGGGCGTCCGCCTACGAGCAGTACTTC
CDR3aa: CASSRYHGASAYEQYF

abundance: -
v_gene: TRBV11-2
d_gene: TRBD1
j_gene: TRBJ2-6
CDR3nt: TGTGCCAGCAGCCCGACAGGGGGCGCGGACGTCCTGACTTTC
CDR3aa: CASSPTGGADVLTF

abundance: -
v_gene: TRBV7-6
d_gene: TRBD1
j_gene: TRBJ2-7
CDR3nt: TGTGCCAGCAGCGGGGCAGGGGGCTACGAGCAGTACTTC
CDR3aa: CASSGAGGYEQYF

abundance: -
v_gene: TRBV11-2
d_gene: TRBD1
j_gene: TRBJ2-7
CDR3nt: TGTGCCAGCAGTTATACCGGGACAGTCTCCTACGAGCAGTACTTC
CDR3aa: CASSYTGTVSYEQYF

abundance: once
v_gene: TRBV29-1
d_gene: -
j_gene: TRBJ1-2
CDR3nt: TGCAGCGTTGTGAGGGACGGCTACACCTTC
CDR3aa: CSVVRDGYTF

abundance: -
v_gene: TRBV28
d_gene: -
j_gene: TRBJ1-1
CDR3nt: TGTGCCAGCATGCCAGGGCCAAGGGAAGCTTTCTTT
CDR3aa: CASMPGPREAFF

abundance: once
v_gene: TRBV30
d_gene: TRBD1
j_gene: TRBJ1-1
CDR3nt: TGTGCCTGGAGTAGGATGCAGGGGGCGGTGAACACTGAAGCTTTCTTT
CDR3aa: CAWSRMQGAVNTEAFF

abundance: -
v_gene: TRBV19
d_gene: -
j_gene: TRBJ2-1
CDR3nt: TGTGCCAGTAGTATAGATCAGGGGTTGCGTTATGAACAGTTCTTC
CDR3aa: CASSIDQGLRYEQFF

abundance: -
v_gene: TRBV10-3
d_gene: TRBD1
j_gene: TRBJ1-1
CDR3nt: TGTGCCATCAGTGGGACAGGGGGCACGAACACTGAAGCTTTCTTT
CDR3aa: CAISGTGGTNTEAFF

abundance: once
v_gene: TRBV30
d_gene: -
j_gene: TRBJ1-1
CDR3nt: TGTGCCTGGAGTGTAGGCACTCTGAACACTGAAGCTTTCTTT
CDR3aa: CAWSVGTLNTEAFF